Each of the 8 T cell receptor beta chains below was sequenced from the same sample in a study of T cell responses to AZD1222 COVID-19 vaccine. Profiling relied on immunoSEQ multiplex PCR, and the TCRdb table lists in-frame clones only, not all of them. In the table there are 13,000 or so clones, 84% of which are singletons. Sequencing used peripheral blood, obtained 28 days after the second AZD1222 dose. The receptors come from an adult who received the AZD1222 COVID-19 vaccine.

The rearrangement uses TRBV2 and TRBJ2-1; 10 positions agree with TRBD2. This CDR3 comprises 14 residues. The V and J ends lost 3 bases and 10 bases, in that order; junction bases with no gene match: 6. CDR1 is SNHLY and CDR2 is FYNNEI in the germline V gene. CDR3 loop: CASSDRLAGVEQFF. CDR3 DNA: TGTGCCAGCAGTGATCGTCTAGCGGGGGTGGAGCAGTTCTTC.

The chain combines TRBV27 with TRBJ1-1, with 8 nucleotides matching TRBD1. The CDR3 is made up of 15 amino acids. Trimming took 3 bases from V and 5 from J; bases not matched to a gene: 8. Looked up from germline, CDR1 is MNHEY and CDR2 is SMNVEV (reference sequence). The CDR3 DNA is TGTGCCAGCAGTTTTCAGGGGGCGCGACTGACTGAAGCTTTCTTT. This codes for CASSFQGARLTEAFF.

V usage is TRBV6-1 and J usage is TRBJ2-7; 14 nucleotides match TRBD2. Looked up from germline, CDR1 is MNHNS and CDR2 is SASEGT. The junction had 9 bases not matched to a gene; V was cut back by 4 bases and J by 4 bases. The length of the CDR3 is 17 residues. As DNA, the CDR3 is TGTGCCAGCAGTGTGTACGGGACTAGCGGGGGATCGTACGAGCAGTACTTC. Residues: CASSVYGTSGGSYEQYF.

The V and J genes are TRBV7-9 and TRBJ1-5, with 8 positions matching TRBD1. V was pared by 5 bases and J by 4 bases, with 10 bases of the junction left unmatched. CDR1 and CDR2 from the germline V gene are SEHNR and FQNEAQ (reference sequence). The CDR3 totals 16 residues. The DNA of the CDR3 is TGTGCCAGCAGCAACCAGGGGGCTTGGGGGAATCAGCCCCAGCATTTT. Protein: CASSNQGAWGNQPQHF. Together with reference TRBV7-9 and TRBJ1-5, the CDR3 gives the full variable domain: DTGVSQNPRHKITKRGQNVTFRCDPISEHNRLYWYRQTLGQGPEFLTYFQNEAQLEKSRLLSDRFSAERPKGSFSTLEIQRTEQGDSAMYLCASSNQGAWGNQPQHFGDGTRLSIL.

This clone occurred once. The rearrangement links TRBV6-4 to TRBJ2-4; a weak D match, TRBD1 (6 bases). Trimming left V 5 bases short and J 5 bases short, with 10 bases between. The CDR3 totals 13 residues. Germline CDR1 reads MRHNA; CDR2 reads SNTAGT. The DNA of the CDR3 is TGTGCCAGCAGTCAGGACAGCCAAAACATTCAGTACTTC. The encoded protein is CASSQDSQNIQYF.

The chain recombines TRBV19 with TRBJ2-5; D gene uncertain. Trimming took 3 bases from V and 5 from J, leaving 13 bases between them. In germline, CDR1 is LNHDA, CDR2 SQIVND (reference sequence). The CDR3 length is 14 residues. CDR3 DNA: TGTGCCAGTAGTATCGCCCAAGACCGGGAGACCCAGTACTTC. This translates into CASSIAQDRETQYF. The full variable domain, its missing parts supplied by reference TRBV19 and TRBJ2-5, is DGGITQSPKYLFRKEGQNVTLSCEQNLNHDAMYWYRQDPGQGLRLIYYSQIVNDFQKGDIAEGYSVSREKKESFPLTVTSAQKNPTAFYLCASSIAQDRETQYFGPGTRLLVL.

The genes are TRBV6-5 and TRBJ2-2; 9 bases are a match to TRBD2. After removal of 2 bases from V and 6 bases from J, the junction contained 4 bases not matched to a gene. Germline lookup yields CDR1 MNHEY and CDR2 SVGAGI. The CDR3 extends over 15 amino acids. Here the CDR3 reads CASSYVAGVPGELFF. The CDR3 nucleotides read TGTGCCAGCAGTTACGTAGCGGGAGTCCCCGGGGAGCTGTTTTTT.

The chain is built from TRBV7-9 and TRBJ1-1; the match to TRBD1 covers 7 bases. The V gene's germline CDR1 is SEHNR and CDR2 FQNEAQ (reference sequence). Unmatched junction bases numbered 2, after V lost 7 bases and J lost 0 bases. This CDR3 contains 13 residues. The DNA of the CDR3 is TGTGCCAGCAAGACAGGGTTGAACACTGAAGCTTTCTTT. Translation gives CASKTGLNTEAFF.